Sequencing of this T cell receptor (beta chain) was carried out in a study of blood T cell repertoires in COVID-19. Study-level information: Sample material is recorded as cDNA or gDNA derived from T cells, B-cell-depleted T cells, or PBMCs.

The germline V gene has CDR1 LGHNA and CDR2 YSLEER. V trimming: 1 base; J trimming: 6 bases; junction bases outside the gene matches: 7. This CDR3 region has 15 residues. Source study methods: Cell counts per sample came from amplifying reference gene primers. Sequenced by immunoSEQ multiplex PCR; TCRdb stores in-frame clones only, minus some. V, J and clone size reflect that table, while D and trimming were determined from the DNA. The profile shows 51,000 or so clones, under 90% of them singletons. Input material: peripheral blood. This chain links TRBV4-3 with TRBJ1-2, with 8 bases matching TRBD1. This receptor was obtained from a man older than 75 with active or convalescent COVID-19. Here the CDR3 DNA reads TGCGCCAGCAGCCAAGTTTTACAGGGGGTGGATGGCTACACCTTC. Its protein is CASSQVLQGVDGYTF.